These 3 T cell receptor beta chains came from one sample sequenced in a study of T cell repertoires in cytomegalovirus infection. Their antigens are not known. A single record per CDR3 protein comes from TCRdb applying MiXCR to the reads. The sample lists hundreds of thousands of distinct CDR3 sequences; approximately 46% were seen once. The material was cultured PBMCs, obtained from culture after CMV antigen stimulation. These TCRs come from a human donor in good health (CMV status not recorded). Some clones in this sample may be carry-over from other donors' samples.

The V gene is TRBV3-1, the J gene TRBJ1-1, with unresolved D. Germline CDR1 LGHDT, CDR2 YNNKEL (reference sequence). Trimming removed 1 base from V and 8 bases from J, with 5 bases in between. The CDR3 is 11 amino acids. CDR3 amino acids: CASSQAREAFF. The CDR3 nucleotides read TGTGCCAGCAGCCAAGCCAGGGAAGCTTTCTTT.

The rearrangement links TRBV18 to TRBJ1-6; D gene ambiguous. The germline CDR1 and CDR2 sequences are KGHSH and LQKENI. V dropped 4 bases and J dropped 7 bases, with 14 bases sitting between them. CDR3 length equals 15 residues. The CDR3 loop is CASSQNTRGNSPLHF. CDR3 nucleotides: TGTGCCAGCTCACAGAACACGAGAGGAAATTCACCCCTCCACTTT.

This clonotype has a handful of counts. The rearrangement joins TRBV11-2 to TRBJ1-4; 7 nucleotides line up with TRBD1. V was pared by 1 base and J by 7 bases, with 9 bases of the junction left unmatched. Germline CDR1 reads SGHAT; CDR2 reads FQNNGV. The CDR3 extends over 16 amino acids. In DNA, the CDR3 is TGTGCCAGCAGCTTAGTGACCGGGAACAGGGGTGAAAAACTGTTTTTT. Protein product: CASSLVTGNRGEKLFF.